The TCR beta chain under discussion was sequenced for a study of T cells after yellow fever vaccination. TCRdb reprocessed the 5' RACE reads via MiXCR and lists one record per CDR3 protein. The sample contains approximately 96,000 distinct CDR3 sequences, 7.5% to 10% of which appear only once. Concerning this clonotype: The junction differs from germline at one of its ends, possibly a read error.

Germline V gene data show CDR1 as SSHAT and CDR2 as FNYEAQ (reference sequence). CDR3 length: 13 residues. The sequence was collected from a man in his late teens or twenties who received the YFV17D yellow fever vaccine. V is TRBV7-7 and J is TRBJ2-1, with 7 bases that match TRBD2. Sequencing used CD8+ T cells not binding an NS4B(214-222) dextramer, sorted from PBMCs, obtained roughly 15 days after the first yellow fever vaccination. The CDR3 here is CASSSWEGDEQFF. CDR3 DNA sequence: TGTGCTAGCAGCTCCTGGGAGGGAGATGAGCAGTTCTTC.